What follows are 25 T cell receptor beta chains derived from one specimen sequenced in a study of regulatory T cells in long-lasting Graves disease (dated by TCRdb to the early 2020s). This sample's time point label indicates: newly diagnosed GD, antithyroid drugs for less than 3 months. RNA was extracted from PBMCs in TRIzol for both TCR sequencing and RNA sequencing. The library came from multiplex PCR. The instrument was an Illumina HiSeq 4000. TCR beta libraries were built with iRepertoire HTBI primers and Arm-PCR amplification of CDR3 regions. Starting from the raw public reads, TCRdb applied fastp trimming at Q25, assembled clones with MiXCR and retained in-frame beta chains. Rows with one shared CDR3 protein collapse into an entry with the most common genes and DNA. The sample table lists 380,000 or so distinct CDR3 sequences, around 15% of them with a count of one. The ten largest clones capture 20% to 25% of the sample.

These data also featured in a second study, about T cells in Graves' hyperthyroidism and ophthalmopathy.

The sequences come from peripheral blood mononuclear cells (PBMCs), collected at new diagnosis, from a patient treated with antithyroid drugs. The receptors were sampled from a woman under 30 with Graves disease. Donor details come from another sample of the same person, matched by shared clones.

The J gene is TRBJ2-1, the V gene TRBV12-5; D not resolved. Per germline, CDR1 LGHNT and CDR2 FRNRAP. The length of the CDR3 is 14 residues. The V end lost 1 base, the J end lost 10 bases, and 14 bases lay between the germline ends. CDR3 coding DNA: TGTGCTAGTGGTTTGGCGATTGGACGTCTGGAGCAGTTCTTC. Translation gives CASGLAIGRLEQFF.

This clonotype was observed at least ten times. The rearrangement uses TRBV7-9 and TRBJ1-3, with 7 bases that match TRBD1. Germline V lookup: CDR1 SEHNR, CDR2 FQNEAQ (reference sequence). V was clipped by 6 bases and J by 0 bases; unmatched bases: 5. This CDR3 spans 15 amino acids. Here the CDR3 DNA reads TGTGCCAGCAGGGCAGGGGGAAGCTCTGGAAACACCATATATTTT. Translated, it gives CASRAGGSSGNTIYF.

There are many counts of this clonotype. This sequence joins TRBV12-3 or TRBV12-4 and TRBJ1-1; D remains ambiguous. Trimming removed 5 bases from V and 12 bases from J, with 16 bases in between. The CDR3 runs 12 residues. For the CDR3, the DNA is TGTGCCAGCAGTCCTCGGCTACCCGGGACTTTCTTT. This gives the protein CASSPRLPGTFF.

CDR3 coding DNA: TGTGCCATCAGTGGCTCCACCGCCAATGAAAAACTGTTTTTT. It yields the protein CAISGSTANEKLFF. The chain links TRBV10-3 to TRBJ1-4; D gene unclear. Between the trimmed V and J ends, which lost 4 bases and 5 bases, there was a span of 11 bases. Germline V gene data show CDR1 as ENHRY and CDR2 as SYGVKD. CDR3 length equals 14 residues.

This clonotype was picked up many times. The rearrangement links TRBV28 to TRBJ1-1; no definite D call. The germline V gene encodes CDR1 MDHEN and CDR2 SYDVKM. V was cut by 8 bases and J by 0 bases, with 4 bases left in between. The CDR3 spans 11 residues. CDR3 in amino acids: CASGVNTEAFF. The CDR3 DNA is TGTGCCAGCGGGGTGAACACTGAAGCTTTCTTT.

Remarks on this clonotype: A much bigger clone sits one base away, suggesting this may be a read error. CDR3 nucleotides: TGTGCCAGCAGTTTAGGGGGGGGACTCTATGGCTACACCTTC. Protein sequence: CASSLGGGLYGYTF. The chain links TRBV12-3 or TRBV12-4 to TRBJ1-2; perhaps TRBD1 as D (5 bases). Trimming cost V 1 base and J 4 bases, with 10 bases left between them. This CDR3 has 14 amino acids.

This clonotype occurred many times. The gene calls are TRBV11-1 and TRBJ2-1, with a weak D call TRBD1 (6 bases). Germline assignment: CDR1 SGHAT and CDR2 FQDESV (reference sequence). V lost 2 bases to trimming and J lost 7 bases, with 12 bases between them. This CDR3 contains 14 residues. The CDR3 reads CASSLSRQANEQFF. The CDR3 coding sequence is TGTGCCAGCAGCTTAAGTCGACAGGCAAATGAGCAGTTCTTC.

This clonotype was counted many times. The J gene is TRBJ1-1, the V gene TRBV30; 8 bases agree with TRBD1. CDR3 length equals 17 residues. V trimming: 4 bases; J trimming: 0 bases; junction bases outside the gene matches: 13. Germline CDR1 GTSNPN, CDR2 SVGIG (reference sequence). The CDR3 nucleotides are TGTGCCTGGACCCGACAGGGGTGGGGGGTTATGAACACTGAAGCTTTCTTT. This translates into CAWTRQGWGVMNTEAFF.

The V gene is TRBV7-9, the J gene TRBJ2-5, with D perhaps TRBD1 (5 bases). Germline loops: CDR1 SEHNR, CDR2 FQNEAQ (reference sequence). This CDR3 has 15 residues. Trimming cost V 5 bases and J 4 bases, with 17 bases left between them. CDR3 amino acids: CASSPTRLRGETQYF. The CDR3 coding sequence is TGTGCCAGCAGCCCCACCCGTCTTAGGGGAGAGACCCAGTACTTC.

The chain combines TRBV6-2 or TRBV6-3 with TRBJ2-7; TRBD1 matches 9 bases. The germline V gene has CDR1 MNHEY and CDR2 SVGEGT. The junction had 13 bases not matched to a gene; V was cut back by 8 bases and J by 5 bases. CDR3 length: 15 amino acids. CDR3 DNA sequence: TGTGCCAGCGGGTCCCGGGACAGGGCTTTCAACGAGCAGTACTTC. Translating it yields CASGSRDRAFNEQYF.

This clonotype has just a few counts. The chain uses TRBV7-8 and TRBJ2-6, with TRBD1 matching 7 bases. V dropped 5 bases and J dropped 2; count of bases not matched to a gene: 9. From germline, CDR1 is SGHVS and CDR2 FQNEAQ. This CDR3 has 17 residues. CDR3 sequence reads: CASSLRDSQAGANVLTF. Here the CDR3 DNA reads TGTGCCAGCAGCCTCCGGGACAGCCAGGCTGGGGCCAACGTCCTGACTTTC.

The V call is TRBV20-1, the J call TRBJ2-1; 13 bases are shared with TRBD2. The CDR3 loop spans 15 amino acids. Germline CDR1 DFQATT, CDR2 SNEGSKA (reference sequence). V was clipped by 3 bases and J by 8 bases; unmatched bases: 7. For the CDR3, the DNA is TGCAGTGCTAGGACCGGGACTAGCGGGGTCTATGAGCAGTTCTTC. It translates to CSARTGTSGVYEQFF.

The J gene is TRBJ2-7, the V gene TRBV5-4; TRBD2 aligns across 13 bases. With 4 bases clipped from V and 2 bases from J, the junction kept 6 bases outside the gene matches. The length of the CDR3 is 16 residues. The germline CDR1 and CDR2 sequences are SGHNT and YYREEE (reference sequence). The chain's CDR3 is CASSTRTSGSPYEQYF. CDR3 nucleotide sequence: TGTGCCAGCAGCACCCGGACTAGCGGGAGCCCCTACGAGCAGTACTTC.

To note about this clonotype: Only one base separates this from a far larger clonotype, so it likely reflects a read error. The gene calls are TRBV13 and TRBJ2-1, with D maybe TRBD2 (5 bases). This CDR3 is 15 amino acids long. Germline CDR1 reads PRHDT; CDR2 reads FYEKMQ (reference sequence). Trimming pared 0 bases from V and 10 bases from J, leaving 16 bases between. The CDR3 DNA is TGTGCCAGCAGCTTAGGACGGGGTGCCTCCTACGAGCAGTTCTTC. It encodes CASSLGRGASYEQFF.

This clonotype showed up just a few times. J is TRBJ2-1 and V is TRBV7-9, with 11 nucleotides matching TRBD2. Per germline, CDR1 SEHNR and CDR2 FQNEAQ (reference sequence). The CDR3 sequence is 15 residues long. Trimming removed 6 bases from V and 9 bases from J; junction bases left unmatched: 10. CDR3 nucleotides: TGTGCCAGCAGGCCCCATAGCGGGGGGGCTTTTGAGCAGTTCTTC. This gives the protein CASRPHSGGAFEQFF.

This clonotype was detected many times. CDR3 DNA: TGCAGCGTTGGGGGGCTGGGGACCTCCCCTGTGGAGACCCAGTACTTC. This translates into CSVGGLGTSPVETQYF. This rearrangement joins TRBV29-1 to TRBJ2-5, with a possible D match to TRBD1 (6 bases). CDR3 length equals 16 residues. Germline CDR1 SQVTM, CDR2 ANQGSEA. Trimming removed 4 bases from V and 5 bases from J, with 23 bases in between.

Remarks on this clonotype: This may stem from a read error, because a much larger clone lies one nucleotide away. The gene calls are TRBV13 and TRBJ2-1, with 9 bases lining up with TRBD2. Trimming removed 5 bases from V and 10 bases from J; junction bases left unmatched: 3. Per the germline V gene, CDR1 is PRHDT and CDR2 is FYEKMQ (reference sequence). There are 12 residues in the CDR3. The CDR3 region has the DNA TGTGCCAGCAGCCCTAGCGGGAAGGAGCAGTTCTTC. Residues: CASSPSGKEQFF.

The genes are TRBV2 and TRBJ2-7, with a tentative D call TRBD2 (7 bases). In germline, CDR1 is SNHLY, CDR2 FYNNEI. Between the trimmed V and J ends, which lost 7 bases and 5 bases, there was a span of 12 bases. CDR3 length equals 12 residues. CDR3 sequence reads: CASNAGADEQYF. The CDR3 nucleotides are TGTGCCAGCAACGCGGGGGCGGACGAGCAGTACTTC. The full variable domain, in which reference TRBV2 and TRBJ2-7 provide the parts outside the CDR3, is EPEVTQTPSHQVTQMGQEVILRCVPISNHLYFYWYRQILGQKVEFLVSFYNNEISEKSEIFDDQFSVERPDGSNFTLKIRSTKLEDSAMYFCASNAGADEQYFGPGTRLTVT.

At least ten counts were recorded for this clonotype. The junction does not match germline at one end; this may be a read error. The chain uses TRBV3-1 and TRBJ2-1, with D tentatively TRBD2 (7 bases). From germline, CDR1 is LGHDT and CDR2 YNNKEL (reference sequence). The CDR3 spans 14 residues. The CDR3 reads CASSRGGAYNEQLF. Here the CDR3 DNA reads TGTGCCAGCAGCCGGGGGGGGGCCTACAATGAGCAGCTCTTC.

This chain uses TRBV9 with TRBJ2-1; 8 positions agree with TRBD2. This CDR3 is built from 16 residues. Germline loops: CDR1 SGDLS, CDR2 YYNGEE. Germline trimming cut 3 bases from V and 3 bases from J; bases unmatched to any gene: 8. Written as DNA, the CDR3 is TGTGCCAGCAGCGCGGTCAGCGGGGGCGGCTACAATGAGCAGTTCTTC. As protein: CASSAVSGGGYNEQFF.

This clonotype has ten or more counts. The genes are TRBV28 and TRBJ1-5; D is unresolved. The V end was cut by 3 bases, the J end by 4 bases, with 4 bases between. CDR1 and CDR2 (germline): MDHEN, SYDVKM. The CDR3 loop spans 12 amino acids. CDR3 amino acids: CASSFTNQPQHF. The CDR3 nucleotides are TGTGCCAGCAGTTTTACGAATCAGCCCCAGCATTTT. The full variable domain, its missing parts supplied by reference TRBV28 and TRBJ1-5, is DVKVTQSSRYLVKRTGEKVFLECVQDMDHENMFWYRQDPGLGLRLIYFSYDVKMKEKGDIPEGYSVSREKKERFSLILESASTNQTSMYLCASSFTNQPQHFGDGTRLSIL.

There are a few counts of this clonotype. The chain employs TRBV6-5 and TRBJ2-7; 12 nucleotides match TRBD2. Germline loops: CDR1 MNHEY, CDR2 SVGAGI. The CDR3 is 18 residues long. With 2 bases clipped from V and 7 bases from J, the junction kept 15 bases outside the gene matches. DNA of the CDR3: TGTGCCAGCAGTTACCCCCGCCCGGCTAGCGGGGGGGCGGTTGAGCAGTACTTC. It specifies CASSYPRPASGGAVEQYF.

The V gene is TRBV28, the J gene TRBJ1-2; D is unresolved. This CDR3 has 12 amino acids. V lost 7 bases to trimming and J lost 4 bases, with 10 bases between them. The germline V gene has CDR1 MDHEN and CDR2 SYDVKM. The CDR3 coding sequence is TGTGCCAGCACCCGACGGGGCTATGGCTACACCTTC. This translates into CASTRRGYGYTF.

The chain combines TRBV5-1 with TRBJ2-3; 12 positions agree with TRBD2. V gave up 4 bases and J gave up 0 bases; unmatched junction bases: 6. The CDR3 length is 17 residues. Germline V gene sequence: CDR1 SGHRS, CDR2 YFSETQ. Written as DNA, the CDR3 is TGCGCCAGCAGCAGACTAGCGGGGGCCGAGAGCACAGATACGCAGTATTTT. Its protein product is CASSRLAGAESTDTQYF.

Written as DNA, the CDR3 is TGTGCCAGTAGTTTTAGCGTAGGGGGGACTCGCAGCGGGGAGCTGTTTTTT. As protein: CASSFSVGGTRSGELFF. The rearrangement links TRBV19 to TRBJ2-2; possibly TRBD1 or TRBD2 for D (6 bases each). The germline V gene has CDR1 LNHDA and CDR2 SQIVND (reference sequence). V lost 5 bases to trimming and J lost 7 bases, with 23 bases between them. This CDR3 contains 17 residues.